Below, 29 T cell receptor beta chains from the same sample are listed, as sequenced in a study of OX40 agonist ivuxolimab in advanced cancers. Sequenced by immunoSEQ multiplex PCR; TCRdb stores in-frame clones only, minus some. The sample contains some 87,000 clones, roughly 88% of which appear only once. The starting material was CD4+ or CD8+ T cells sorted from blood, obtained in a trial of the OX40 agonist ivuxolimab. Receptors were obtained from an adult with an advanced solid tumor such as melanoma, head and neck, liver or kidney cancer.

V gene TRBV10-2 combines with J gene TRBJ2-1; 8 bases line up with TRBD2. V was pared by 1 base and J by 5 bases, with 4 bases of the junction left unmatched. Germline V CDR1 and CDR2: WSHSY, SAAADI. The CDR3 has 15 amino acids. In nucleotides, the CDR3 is TGCGCCAGCAGTGAGTTCGAAGCGGGAGACAATGAGCAGTTCTTC. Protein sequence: CASSEFEAGDNEQFF.

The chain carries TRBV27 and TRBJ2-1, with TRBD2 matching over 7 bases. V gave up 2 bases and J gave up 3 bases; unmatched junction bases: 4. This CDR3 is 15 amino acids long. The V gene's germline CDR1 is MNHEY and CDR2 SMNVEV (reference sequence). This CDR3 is CASSLRTRGYNEQFF. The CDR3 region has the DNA TGTGCCAGCAGTTTACGGACTAGGGGCTACAATGAGCAGTTCTTC.

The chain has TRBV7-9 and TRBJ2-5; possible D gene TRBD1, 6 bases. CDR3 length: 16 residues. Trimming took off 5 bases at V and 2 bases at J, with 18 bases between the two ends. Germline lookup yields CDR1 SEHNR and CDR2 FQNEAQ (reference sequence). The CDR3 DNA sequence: TGTGCCAGCAGCCCGCCGTCCGGACAGATACAAGAGACCCAGTACTTC. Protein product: CASSPPSGQIQETQYF.

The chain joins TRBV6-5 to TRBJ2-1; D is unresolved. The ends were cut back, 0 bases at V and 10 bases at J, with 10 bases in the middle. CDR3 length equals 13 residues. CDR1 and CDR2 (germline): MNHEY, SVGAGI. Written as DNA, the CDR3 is TGTGCCAGCAGTTACTCGTGGTCAGAAGAGCAGTTCTTC. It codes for CASSYSWSEEQFF.

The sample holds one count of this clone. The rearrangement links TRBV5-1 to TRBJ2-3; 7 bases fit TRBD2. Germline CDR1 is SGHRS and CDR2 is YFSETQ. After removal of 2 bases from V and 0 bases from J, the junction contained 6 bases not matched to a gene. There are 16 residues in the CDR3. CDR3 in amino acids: CASSFRLAPSTDTQYF. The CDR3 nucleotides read TGCGCCAGCAGCTTCCGACTAGCCCCGAGCACAGATACGCAGTATTTT.

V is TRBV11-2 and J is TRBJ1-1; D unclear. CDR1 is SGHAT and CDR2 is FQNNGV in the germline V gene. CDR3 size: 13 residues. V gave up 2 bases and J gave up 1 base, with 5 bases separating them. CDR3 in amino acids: CASSLKGNTEAFF. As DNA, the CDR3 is TGTGCCAGCAGCTTAAAGGGGAACACTGAAGCTTTCTTT.

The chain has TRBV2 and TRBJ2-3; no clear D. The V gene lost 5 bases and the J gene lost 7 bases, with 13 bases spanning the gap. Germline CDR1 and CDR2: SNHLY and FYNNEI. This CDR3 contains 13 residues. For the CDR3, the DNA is TGTGCCAGCAGTCTCCAAGGCCTTAATACGCAGTATTTT. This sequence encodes CASSLQGLNTQYF. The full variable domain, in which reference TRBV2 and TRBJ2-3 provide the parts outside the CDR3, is EPEVTQTPSHQVTQMGQEVILRCVPISNHLYFYWYRQILGQKVEFLVSFYNNEISEKSEIFDDQFSVERPDGSNFTLKIRSTKLEDSAMYFCASSLQGLNTQYFGPGTRLTVL.

CDR3 residues: CASSFGANTEAFF. For the CDR3, the DNA is TGTGCCAGCAGCTTTGGGGCGAACACTGAAGCTTTCTTT. The chain carries TRBV7-6 and TRBJ1-1; D may be TRBD1 (5 bases). Trimming cost V 3 bases and J 1 base, with 6 bases left between them. CDR1 is SGHVS and CDR2 is FNYEAQ in the germline V gene. This CDR3 is built from 13 residues. Together with reference TRBV7-6 and TRBJ1-1, the CDR3 gives the full variable domain: GAGVSQSPRYKVTKRGQDVALRCDPISGHVSLYWYRQALGQGPEFLTYFNYEAQQDKSGLPNDRFSAERPEGSISTLTIQRTEQRDSAMYRCASSFGANTEAFFGQGTRLTVV.

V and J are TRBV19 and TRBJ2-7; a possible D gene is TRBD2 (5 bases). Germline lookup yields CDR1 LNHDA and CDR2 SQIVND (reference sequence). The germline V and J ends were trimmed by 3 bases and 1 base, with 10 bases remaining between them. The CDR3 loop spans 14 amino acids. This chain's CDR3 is CASSMRGSSYEQYF. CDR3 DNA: TGTGCCAGTAGTATGAGAGGGTCGTCCTACGAGCAGTACTTC.

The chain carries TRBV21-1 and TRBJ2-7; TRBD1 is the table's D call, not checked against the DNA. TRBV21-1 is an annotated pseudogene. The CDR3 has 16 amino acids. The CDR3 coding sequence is TGTGCCAGCAACTCTACCGGGACAGGGGGCGTCTACGAGCAGTACTTC. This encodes CASNSTGTGGVYEQYF.

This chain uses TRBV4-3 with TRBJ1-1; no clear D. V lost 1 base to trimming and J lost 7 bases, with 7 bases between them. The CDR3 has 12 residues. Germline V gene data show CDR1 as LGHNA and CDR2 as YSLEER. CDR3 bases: TGCGCCAGCAGCCAAGGCCAAGGTGAAGCTTTCTTT. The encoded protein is CASSQGQGEAFF.

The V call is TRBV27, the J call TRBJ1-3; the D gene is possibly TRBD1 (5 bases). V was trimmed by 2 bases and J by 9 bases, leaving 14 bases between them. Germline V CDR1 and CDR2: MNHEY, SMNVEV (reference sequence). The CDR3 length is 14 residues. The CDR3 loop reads CASSLTPRESTIYF. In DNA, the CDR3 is TGTGCCAGCAGTTTAACACCCAGGGAGAGCACCATATATTTT.

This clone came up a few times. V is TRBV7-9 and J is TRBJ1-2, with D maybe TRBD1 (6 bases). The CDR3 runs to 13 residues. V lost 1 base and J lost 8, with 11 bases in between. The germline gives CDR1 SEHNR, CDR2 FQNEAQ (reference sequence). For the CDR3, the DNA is TGTGCCAGCAGCTTAGTGGGGGCGCCGGGCTACACCTTC. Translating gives CASSLVGAPGYTF.

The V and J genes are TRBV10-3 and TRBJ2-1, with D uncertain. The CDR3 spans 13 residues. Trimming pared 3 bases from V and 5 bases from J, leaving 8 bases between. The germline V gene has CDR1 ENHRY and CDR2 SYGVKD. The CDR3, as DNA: TGTGCCATCAGTGACCCCAAAAACAATGAGCAGTTCTTC. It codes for CAISDPKNNEQFF.

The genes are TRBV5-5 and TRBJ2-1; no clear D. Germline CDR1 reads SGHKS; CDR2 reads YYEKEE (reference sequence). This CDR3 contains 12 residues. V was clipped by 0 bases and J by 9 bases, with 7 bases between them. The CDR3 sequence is CASSLARSEQFF. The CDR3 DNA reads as TGTGCCAGCAGCTTGGCCCGGAGTGAGCAGTTCTTC.

The CDR3 DNA sequence: TGTGCCAGCAGCCGACAGGGGGCTAACGGGGAGCTGTTTTTT. It specifies CASSRQGANGELFF. V and J are TRBV7-8 and TRBJ2-2, with 10 nucleotides matching TRBD1. V was pared by 5 bases and J by 7 bases, with 4 bases of the junction left unmatched. CDR3 length: 14 amino acids. From germline, CDR1 is SGHVS and CDR2 FQNEAQ.

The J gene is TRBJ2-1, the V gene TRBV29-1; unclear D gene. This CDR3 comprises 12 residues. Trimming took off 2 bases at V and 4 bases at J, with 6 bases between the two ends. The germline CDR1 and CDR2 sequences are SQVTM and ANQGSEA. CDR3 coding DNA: TGCAGCGTTGAATTGGGATACAATGAGCAGTTCTTC. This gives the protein CSVELGYNEQFF.

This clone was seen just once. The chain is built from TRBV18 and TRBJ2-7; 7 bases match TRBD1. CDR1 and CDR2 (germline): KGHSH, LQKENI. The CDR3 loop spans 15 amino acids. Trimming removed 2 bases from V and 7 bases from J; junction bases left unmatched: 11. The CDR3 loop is CASSPGRQGRDEQYF. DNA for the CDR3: TGTGCCAGCTCACCAGGGAGACAGGGAAGGGATGAGCAGTACTTC.

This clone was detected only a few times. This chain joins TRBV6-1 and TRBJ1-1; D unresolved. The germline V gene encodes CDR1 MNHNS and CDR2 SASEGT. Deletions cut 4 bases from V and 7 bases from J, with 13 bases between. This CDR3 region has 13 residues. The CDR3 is CASSVGDDSEAFF. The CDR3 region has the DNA TGTGCCAGCAGTGTTGGGGATGATAGTGAAGCTTTCTTT.

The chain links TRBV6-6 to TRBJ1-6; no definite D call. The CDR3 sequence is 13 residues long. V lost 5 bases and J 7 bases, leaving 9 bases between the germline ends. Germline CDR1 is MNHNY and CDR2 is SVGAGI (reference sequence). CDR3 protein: CASSPQQNSPLHF. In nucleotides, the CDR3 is TGTGCCAGCAGTCCTCAACAAAATTCACCCCTCCACTTT.

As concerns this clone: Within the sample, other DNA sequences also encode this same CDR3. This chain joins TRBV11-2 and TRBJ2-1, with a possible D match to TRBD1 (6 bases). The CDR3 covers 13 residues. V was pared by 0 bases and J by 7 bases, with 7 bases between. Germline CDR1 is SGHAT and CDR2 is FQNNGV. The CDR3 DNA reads TGTGCCAGCAGCTTAGACAGGGGAAATGAGCAGTTCTTC. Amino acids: CASSLDRGNEQFF.

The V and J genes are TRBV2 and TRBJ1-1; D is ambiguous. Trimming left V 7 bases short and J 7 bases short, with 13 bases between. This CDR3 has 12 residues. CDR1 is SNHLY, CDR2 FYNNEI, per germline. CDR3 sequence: CASIVSTYEAFF. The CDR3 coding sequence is TGTGCCAGCATAGTCAGTACCTATGAAGCTTTCTTT.

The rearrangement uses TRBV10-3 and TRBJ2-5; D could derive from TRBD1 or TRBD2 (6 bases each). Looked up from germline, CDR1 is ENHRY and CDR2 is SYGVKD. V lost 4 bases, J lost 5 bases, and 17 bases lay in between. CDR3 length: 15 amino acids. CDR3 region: CAISGGRGGTETQYF. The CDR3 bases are TGTGCCATCAGTGGGGGGCGTGGGGGGACGGAGACCCAGTACTTC.

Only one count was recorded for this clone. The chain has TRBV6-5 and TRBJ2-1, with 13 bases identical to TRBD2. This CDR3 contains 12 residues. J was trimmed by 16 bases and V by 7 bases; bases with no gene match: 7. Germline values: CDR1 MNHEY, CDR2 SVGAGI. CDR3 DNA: TGTGCCAGCAAACAGACTAGCGGGAGGTTCTTCTTC. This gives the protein CASKQTSGRFFF.

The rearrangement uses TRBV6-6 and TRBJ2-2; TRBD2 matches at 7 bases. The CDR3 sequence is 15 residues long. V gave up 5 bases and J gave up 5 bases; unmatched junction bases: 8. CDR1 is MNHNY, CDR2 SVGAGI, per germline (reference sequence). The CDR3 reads CASSPIRGGTGELFF. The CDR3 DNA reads TGTGCCAGCAGTCCCATACGGGGAGGGACCGGGGAGCTGTTTTTT.

CDR3 region: CASKVRGTDTQYF. Written as DNA, the CDR3 is TGTGCCAGCAAGGTCCGGGGAACAGATACGCAGTATTTT. V gene TRBV2 combines with J gene TRBJ2-3, with a tentative D call TRBD2 (5 bases). Per germline, CDR1 SNHLY and CDR2 FYNNEI. V lost 7 bases and J lost 3, with 11 bases in between. The CDR3 length is 13 residues.

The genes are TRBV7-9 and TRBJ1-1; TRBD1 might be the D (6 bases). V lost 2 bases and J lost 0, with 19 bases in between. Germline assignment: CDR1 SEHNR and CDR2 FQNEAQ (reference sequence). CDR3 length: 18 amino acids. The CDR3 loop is CASSLRKQGVRMNTEAFF. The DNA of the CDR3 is TGTGCCAGCAGCTTACGGAAACAGGGTGTACGGATGAACACTGAAGCTTTCTTT.

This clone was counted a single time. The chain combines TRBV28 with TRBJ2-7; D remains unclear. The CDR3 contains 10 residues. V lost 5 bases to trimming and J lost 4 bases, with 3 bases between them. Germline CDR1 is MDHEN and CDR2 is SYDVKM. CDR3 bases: TGTGCCAGCAGTGTTTACGAGCAGTACTTC. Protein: CASSVYEQYF.

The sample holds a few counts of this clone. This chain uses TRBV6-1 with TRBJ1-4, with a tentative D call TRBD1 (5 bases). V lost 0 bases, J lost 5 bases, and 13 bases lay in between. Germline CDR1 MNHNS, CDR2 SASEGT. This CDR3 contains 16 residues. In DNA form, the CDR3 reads TGTGCCAGCAGTGAAGCGCAGGGCAGAGGAAATGAAAAACTGTTTTTT. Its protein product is CASSEAQGRGNEKLFF.